This TCR beta chain was identified in a study of lymphopenia after photon versus proton radiotherapy. Study conclusions and caveats: After the lymphocyte nadir, photon-treated repertoires showed oligoclonal expansion, especially of CD8+ Temra cells.

This clone was recorded once. Its antigen is undetermined. Germline lookup yields CDR1 MDHEN and CDR2 SYDVKM. Trimming stripped 8 bases from V and 1 base from J, with 8 bases between. This CDR3 has 12 residues. Sequenced by immunoSEQ multiplex PCR; TCRdb stores in-frame clones only, minus some. The table has roughly 53,000 clones, around 83% seen once; the top ten hold approximately 31%. V and J are TRBV28 and TRBJ1-1; D possibly corresponds to TRBD1 (6 bases). This receptor was taken from a man aged 50-59 years with gastric cancer. The starting material was peripheral blood, obtained from a patient treated with photon-based radiotherapy. The CDR3 DNA follows: TGTGCCAGCGACAGGAAGAACACTGAAGCTTTCTTT. It translates to CASDRKNTEAFF.